Shown below are 24 T cell receptor beta chains from a single sample sequenced in a study of T cells in Graves' hyperthyroidism and ophthalmopathy. The investigators amplified TCR beta CDR3 regions from RNA transcripts. The primer set for the first-round RT-PCR of the TCR CDR3 was HTBI. TCRdb ran MiXCR on the multiplex PCR reads and lists one entry per CDR3 protein. The table shows approximately 520,000 distinct CDR3 sequences, with around 22% occurring only once. Sequencing was carried out using blood. These receptors came from a woman under 40 with Graves' ophthalmopathy.

This clonotype was seen more than once but under ten times. CDR3 in DNA: TGCGCCAGCAGCCCCCCGGGCAGGGGCTTCGGGACCCAGTACTTC. Translating gives CASSPPGRGFGTQYF. The V gene is TRBV5-1, the J gene TRBJ2-5, with a weak D call TRBD1 (6 bases). Germline V gives CDR1 SGHRS, CDR2 YFSETQ. Trimming cost V 4 bases and J 7 bases, with 20 bases left between them. This CDR3 is 15 amino acids long.

This clonotype was detected ten times or more. The gene calls are TRBV7-9 and TRBJ2-7; TRBD1 is a possible D gene (6 bases). The V end was cut by 3 bases, the J end by 1 base, with 19 bases between. There are 17 residues in the CDR3. From germline, CDR1 is SEHNR and CDR2 FQNEAQ (reference sequence). The CDR3 nucleotides read TGTGCCAGCAGCTTTATAGCGTGGGGGACAACTTCCTACGAGCAGTACTTC. Amino acids: CASSFIAWGTTSYEQYF.

The rearrangement links TRBV18 to TRBJ2-3; D is unclear. Trimming stripped 6 bases from V and 2 bases from J, with 15 bases between. The CDR3 contains 15 residues. CDR1 KGHSH and CDR2 LQKENI come from the germline V gene. CDR3 sequence reads: CASSPVMGYTDTQYF. CDR3 coding DNA: TGTGCCAGCTCGCCCGTCATGGGATACACAGATACGCAGTATTTT.

The V and J genes are TRBV28 and TRBJ1-5, with D maybe TRBD1 (5 bases). The CDR3 has 15 amino acids. Trimming took 5 bases from V and 0 from J, leaving 11 bases between them. Looked up from germline, CDR1 is MDHEN and CDR2 is SYDVKM. CDR3 sequence: CASSLTDISNQPQHF. In DNA form, the CDR3 reads TGTGCCAGCAGTCTGACAGACATTAGCAATCAGCCCCAGCATTTT.

This clonotype was found once. The V gene is TRBV6-2 or TRBV6-3, the J gene TRBJ1-1; 10 bases line up with TRBD1. CDR1 is MNHEY, CDR2 SVGEGT, per germline. The CDR3 contains 17 residues. The junction had 11 bases not matched to a gene; V was cut back by 4 bases and J by 3 bases. In nucleotides, the CDR3 is TGTGCCAGCAGTTTGGACAGGGGGGACATGAGCGACACTGAAGCTTTCTTT. Its protein is CASSLDRGDMSDTEAFF.

The CDR3 DNA sequence: TGTGCCAGCAGCCGACAGGGAGGGAGTGGCTACACCTTC. Its protein product is CASSRQGGSGYTF. This sequence joins TRBV27 and TRBJ1-2; 7 bases line up with TRBD1. Losses at the gene ends were 6 bases for V and 7 bases for J; bases not matched to a gene: 8. The germline CDR1 and CDR2 sequences are MNHEY and SMNVEV (reference sequence). This CDR3 comprises 13 residues.

This clonotype was recorded many times. CDR3: CASSLASGTIYEQFF. The DNA for the CDR3 is TGTGCCAGCAGCTTAGCTAGCGGGACGATCTATGAGCAGTTCTTC. The V and J genes are TRBV7-9 and TRBJ2-1, with TRBD2 matching over 8 bases. V was pared by 0 bases and J by 8 bases, with 6 bases of the junction left unmatched. The length of the CDR3 is 15 residues. Germline-derived CDR1 and CDR2 are SEHNR and FQNEAQ (reference sequence).

This clonotype has a count of ten or more. The V and J genes are TRBV11-2 and TRBJ1-5, with 10 nucleotides matching TRBD1. In germline, CDR1 is SGHAT, CDR2 FQNNGV. The CDR3 covers 14 residues. The ends lost 3 bases at V and 8 bases at J; junction bases unmatched: 4. The DNA of the CDR3 is TGTGCCAGCAGCTTGACAGGGGGCGTTGAGCCCCAGCATTTT. Amino acid sequence: CASSLTGGVEPQHF.

J is TRBJ2-5 and V is TRBV6-1; 10 nucleotides agree with TRBD2. CDR3 length: 15 residues. V was pared by 7 bases and J by 5 bases, with 10 bases of the junction left unmatched. Germline V gene sequence: CDR1 MNHNS, CDR2 SASEGT. CDR3 sequence (DNA): TGTGCCAGCAAGGGCCTAGCGGGAGTCCAGGAGACCCAGTACTTC. This sequence encodes CASKGLAGVQETQYF.

This chain connects TRBV19 to TRBJ1-3; 7 nucleotides line up with TRBD1. The CDR3 sequence is 18 residues long. Trimming removed 9 bases from V and 0 bases from J; junction bases left unmatched: 17. CDR1 and CDR2 from the germline V gene are LNHDA and SQIVND (reference sequence). The CDR3 region has the DNA TGTGCCAGCAACACTCCGGGACAGCGGGTCACCTCTGGAAACACCATATATTTT. Translating gives CASNTPGQRVTSGNTIYF.

This chain links TRBV28 with TRBJ1-5; D is possibly TRBD1 (5 bases). With 7 bases removed from V and 4 bases from J, the gap between germline ends came to 17 bases. The CDR3 extends over 15 amino acids. Germline V gives CDR1 MDHEN, CDR2 SYDVKM. DNA of the CDR3: TGTGCCAGCATCCTTCCGGGACGGCCAAATCAGCCCCAGCATTTT. It is translated as CASILPGRPNQPQHF. The variable domain in full, with the rest retrieved from reference TRBV28 and TRBJ1-5, is DVKVTQSSRYLVKRTGEKVFLECVQDMDHENMFWYRQDPGLGLRLIYFSYDVKMKEKGDIPEGYSVSREKKERFSLILESASTNQTSMYLCASILPGRPNQPQHFGDGTRLSIL.

V gene TRBV12-3 or TRBV12-4 combines with J gene TRBJ2-5, with 8 bases that match TRBD2. The CDR3 extends over 16 amino acids. Unmatched junction bases numbered 12, after V lost 5 bases and J lost 4 bases. Here the CDR3 DNA reads TGTGCCAGCAGTCTCTTACTAGCGGAGGCGGGAGAGACCCAGTACTTC. Translated: CASSLLLAEAGETQYF.

Ten or more counts support this clonotype. The CDR3 loop is CASSLALGLAGQETQYF. In DNA form, the CDR3 reads TGTGCCAGCAGTTTAGCCCTCGGACTAGCGGGGCAAGAGACCCAGTACTTC. V and J are TRBV12-3 or TRBV12-4 and TRBJ2-5; 12 nucleotides match TRBD2. The trim removed 0 bases at V and 2 bases at J, leaving 4 bases unmatched. This CDR3 has 17 amino acids.

This chain uses TRBV27 with TRBJ2-5; a weak D match, TRBD2 (5 bases). V was pared by 5 bases and J by 2 bases, with 15 bases between. The CDR3 is 15 residues long. Germline values: CDR1 MNHEY, CDR2 SMNVEV (reference sequence). The CDR3 nucleotides read TGTGCCAGCAGTCTTTCCAGACGGGGACAAGAGACCCAGTACTTC. Residues: CASSLSRRGQETQYF.

This chain connects TRBV29-1 to TRBJ2-7; tentatively, D is TRBD2 (5 bases). CDR3 length: 15 residues. Germline V gene lookup returns CDR1 SQVTM and CDR2 ANQGSEA. V lost 0 bases, J lost 1 base, and 13 bases lay in between. CDR3 amino acids: CSVEEKAATSYEQYF. CDR3 nucleotide sequence: TGCAGCGTTGAAGAAAAAGCGGCCACATCCTACGAGCAGTACTTC.

The sample holds a few counts of this clonotype. The V call is TRBV15, the J call TRBJ1-5; 7 bases agree with TRBD1. Germline V lookup: CDR1 LNHNV, CDR2 YYDKDF (reference sequence). The CDR3 sequence is 17 residues long. J lost 5 bases, V lost 4 bases, and 14 bases had no gene match. CDR3: CATSNDGYRGHDQPQHF. The CDR3 DNA reads TGTGCCACCAGCAACGACGGGTACAGGGGACATGATCAGCCCCAGCATTTT. Complete variable domain (other parts from reference TRBV15 and TRBJ1-5): DAMVIQNPRYQVTQFGKPVTLSCSQTLNHNVMYWYQQKSSQAPKLLFHYYDKDFNNEADTPDNFQSRRPNTSFCFLDIRSPGLGDTAMYLCATSNDGYRGHDQPQHFGDGTRLSIL.

This clonotype came up many times. V usage is TRBV2 and J usage is TRBJ1-2; 8 positions match TRBD1. CDR3 length equals 13 residues. Germline CDR1 is SNHLY and CDR2 is FYNNEI. J was trimmed by 5 bases and V by 6 bases; bases with no gene match: 5. The CDR3 loop is CASSVQGEYGYTF. In DNA form, the CDR3 reads TGTGCCAGCAGCGTACAGGGGGAATATGGCTACACCTTC.

CDR3 nucleotide sequence: TGTGCCAGCCTCCAGGGGGCGGTCGAAGAGACCCAGTACTTC. Amino acid sequence: CASLQGAVEETQYF. The rearrangement uses TRBV2 and TRBJ2-5, with 8 positions matching TRBD1. There are 14 residues in the CDR3. J lost 3 bases, V lost 8 bases, and 8 bases had no gene match. CDR1 and CDR2 from the germline V gene are SNHLY and FYNNEI.

This clonotype was found many times. This clone may be a read error of a much larger clone one base away. The genes are TRBV6-5 and TRBJ2-4; 7 positions match TRBD2. The CDR3 contains 14 residues. Germline CDR1 reads MNHEY; CDR2 reads SVGAGI. CDR3 coding DNA: TGTGCCAGCAGTTACGGGCAGGGAGGGAACATTAAGTACTTC. This gives the protein CASSYGQGGNIKYF.

This clonotype occurred many times. The chain couples TRBV2 to TRBJ1-2; maybe TRBD1 (6 bases). The CDR3 is 15 amino acids. With 8 bases removed from V and 2 bases from J, the gap between germline ends came to 18 bases. Germline V gene sequence: CDR1 SNHLY, CDR2 FYNNEI. The chain's CDR3 is CASHLETGDNYGYTF. Here the CDR3 DNA reads TGTGCCAGCCATCTGGAGACAGGCGACAACTATGGCTACACCTTC.

V gene TRBV20-1 combines with J gene TRBJ1-1; no reliable D call. Per germline, CDR1 DFQATT and CDR2 SNEGSKA (reference sequence). V lost 0 bases and J 3 bases, leaving 11 bases between the germline ends. The CDR3 covers 14 residues. The CDR3 region has the DNA TGCAGTGCTAGAGATTCGGGTTCGCACACTGAAGCTTTCTTT. It yields the protein CSARDSGSHTEAFF.

In its sample, this clonotype was seen many times. V usage is TRBV20-1 and J usage is TRBJ2-2, with 11 positions matching TRBD1. The ends lost 6 bases at V and 3 bases at J; junction bases unmatched: 9. The CDR3 extends over 16 amino acids. Germline CDR1 is DFQATT and CDR2 is SNEGSKA (reference sequence). The DNA of the CDR3 is TGCAGTGCCGGGACAGGGGGTTATAGGTACACCGGGGAGCTGTTTTTT. Its protein is CSAGTGGYRYTGELFF.

This sequence joins TRBV6-2 or TRBV6-3 and TRBJ2-2, with D maybe TRBD1 (7 bases). Germline V CDR1 and CDR2: MNHEY, SVGEGT. The CDR3 covers 15 residues. V was trimmed by 6 bases and J by 5 bases, leaving 16 bases between them. The CDR3 DNA reads TGTGCCAGCAGGAAGACAGGGACTGGAACCGGGGAGCTGTTTTTT. Translation: CASRKTGTGTGELFF.

J is TRBJ2-7 and V is TRBV12-3 or TRBV12-4; D is perhaps TRBD1 or TRBD2 (5 bases each). Trimming removed 5 bases from V and 8 bases from J, with 16 bases in between. This CDR3 is built from 13 residues. The chain's CDR3 is CASSQDEGFQQYF. The CDR3 DNA reads as TGTGCCAGCAGTCAGGACGAGGGGTTCCAGCAGTACTTC.